The 13 T cell receptor beta chains presented below share a single source sample, sequenced in a study of high-grade serous ovarian cancer treatment subgroups. Tumor samples were taken before definitive surgery or chemotherapy. Produced via immunoSEQ multiplex PCR; TCRdb's table is partial and in-frame only. The sample includes about 7,600 clones, around 72% seen only once; the top ten take roughly 12%. The sequenced sample consisted of tumor tissue. The receptors come from a human donor with high-grade serous ovarian cancer.

The table lists this clone with a few counts. The chain couples TRBV6-1 to TRBJ2-2; D possibly corresponds to TRBD1 (6 bases). The CDR3 consists of 16 residues. Germline V gives CDR1 MNHNS, CDR2 SASEGT. The V gene lost 4 bases and the J gene lost 7 bases, with 19 bases spanning the gap. Written as DNA, the CDR3 is TGTGCCAGCAGTGGATTCTCAGGGGTCCCCGTCGGGGAGCTGTTTTTT. This sequence encodes CASSGFSGVPVGELFF.

The genes are TRBV7-9 and TRBJ2-1, with D possibly matching TRBD1 (6 bases). The CDR3 is 18 residues long. Trimming removed 3 bases at V and 0 bases at J, with 18 bases between. Germline-derived CDR1 and CDR2 are SEHNR and FQNEAQ (reference sequence). The CDR3 sequence is CASSFSSGQLSSYNEQFF. CDR3 nucleotide sequence: TGTGCCAGCAGCTTCTCGTCCGGACAGCTTAGCTCCTACAATGAGCAGTTCTTC.

J is TRBJ2-5 and V is TRBV5-5, with TRBD2 as a possible D gene (6 bases). The CDR3 runs 15 residues. V was trimmed by 2 bases and J by 4 bases, leaving 15 bases between them. Per germline, CDR1 SGHKS and CDR2 YYEKEE (reference sequence). The CDR3 DNA follows: TGTGCCAGCAGCTTAGCCGGGGGAATGGTAGAGACCCAGTACTTC. This gives the protein CASSLAGGMVETQYF.

The J gene is TRBJ1-2, the V gene TRBV5-6, with 10 bases matching TRBD1. The CDR3 is 15 amino acids. The ends lost 0 bases at V and 4 bases at J; junction bases unmatched: 3. Germline lookup yields CDR1 SGHDT and CDR2 YYEEEE. The CDR3 coding sequence is TGTGCCAGCAGCTTGGGCGACAGGGGGCTCTATGGCTACACCTTC. Translated: CASSLGDRGLYGYTF.

This chain uses TRBV5-4 with TRBJ1-2; D is ambiguous. V gave up 0 bases and J gave up 4 bases, with 10 bases separating them. CDR1 and CDR2 from the germline V gene are SGHNT and YYREEE (reference sequence). The CDR3 has 14 amino acids. The chain's CDR3 is CASSLASGTYGYTF. The CDR3 bases are TGTGCCAGCAGCTTGGCTTCGGGAACCTATGGCTACACCTTC. Full variable domain (outside the CDR3, taken from reference TRBV5-4 and TRBJ1-2): ETGVTQSPTHLIKTRGQQVTLRCSSQSGHNTVSWYQQALGQGPQFIFQYYREEENGRGNFPPRFSGLQFPNYSSELNVNALELDDSALYLCASSLASGTYGYTFGSGTRLTVV.

The gene calls are TRBV28 and TRBJ1-2, with D perhaps matching TRBD1 (6 bases). The ends were cut back, 4 bases at V and 4 bases at J, with 16 bases in the middle. CDR1 and CDR2 (germline): MDHEN, SYDVKM. The CDR3 is 15 residues long. In DNA, the CDR3 is TGTGCCAGCAGTTCAGGACAGCCAGGTATCTATGGCTACACCTTC. This codes for CASSSGQPGIYGYTF.

J is TRBJ2-7 and V is TRBV9; TRBD2 matches at 7 bases. V shed 4 bases and J 7 bases; nucleotides not matched to a gene: 14. The CDR3 runs 15 residues. The V gene's germline CDR1 is SGDLS and CDR2 YYNGEE. In nucleotides, the CDR3 is TGTGCCAGCAGCCTAGGGAGGGAGTTTCAAACGGAGCAGTACTTC. Residues: CASSLGREFQTEQYF.

The chain is built from TRBV7-2 and TRBJ2-2; D is unclear. Trimming removed 6 bases at V and 2 bases at J, with 7 bases between. This CDR3 region has 13 residues. CDR1 SGHTA and CDR2 FQGNSA come from the germline V gene. DNA of the CDR3: TGTGCCAGCAGACCAGACAACACCGGGGAGCTGTTTTTT. As protein: CASRPDNTGELFF.

The CDR3 DNA reads TGCGCCAGCAGCTTGGGACAGGGTGCTAGCAATCAGCCCCAGCATTTT. This encodes CASSLGQGASNQPQHF. The chain has TRBV5-1 and TRBJ1-5; 7 nucleotides agree with TRBD1. Per the germline V gene, CDR1 is SGHRS and CDR2 is YFSETQ. This CDR3 comprises 16 residues. The V and J ends lost 0 bases and 0 bases, in that order; junction bases with no gene match: 3.

The DNA of the CDR3 is TGTGCCAGCAGTCTCTCAACAGGGAGCTCCTACAATGAGCAGTTCTTC. The encoded protein is CASSLSTGSSYNEQFF. The chain links TRBV28 to TRBJ2-1; possibly TRBD1 for D (6 bases). Germline-derived CDR1 and CDR2 are MDHEN and SYDVKM. Trimming pared 5 bases from V and 0 bases from J, leaving 14 bases between. The CDR3 consists of 16 residues.

The chain links TRBV4-3 to TRBJ2-7, with D possibly matching TRBD1 (6 bases). This CDR3 spans 14 amino acids. Germline V lookup: CDR1 LGHNA, CDR2 YSLEER. Trimming removed 5 bases from V and 1 base from J, with 12 bases in between. The CDR3 region has the DNA TGCGCCAGCAGCTGGAACAGGGCATCCTACGAGCAGTACTTC. Amino acids: CASSWNRASYEQYF.

This chain links TRBV11-3 with TRBJ2-5, with 7 bases identical to TRBD1. The germline CDR1 and CDR2 sequences are SGHNT and YENEEA. This CDR3 region has 14 residues. V lost 5 bases, J lost 5 bases, and 8 bases stayed unmatched. CDR3 sequence (DNA): TGTGCCAGCAGCCGAGGGAGCAGGGGGGAGACCCAGTACTTC. Translating gives CASSRGSRGETQYF.

This clone was picked up one time. The V gene is TRBV4-3, the J gene TRBJ2-3; no definite D call. Trimming cost V 3 bases and J 0 bases, with 4 bases left between them. Per germline, CDR1 LGHNA and CDR2 YSLEER. The CDR3 runs 13 residues. The DNA for the CDR3 is TGCGCCAGCAGCCAGGTTAGCACAGATACGCAGTATTTT. Translated, it gives CASSQVSTDTQYF.